This passage covers 13 T cell receptor beta chains from one sample sequenced in a study of blood T cell repertoires in COVID-19. Repertoires were generated with immunoSEQ multiplex PCR, while TCRdb's copy carries only in-frame clones and drops some. The repertoire has 170,000 or so clones, around 83% of them found once; the top ten carry 5.5% to 8%. The sequenced sample was peripheral blood. The source is a man over 45 with active or convalescent COVID-19.

V gene TRBV5-5 combines with J gene TRBJ1-1; 10 nucleotides match TRBD1. Germline CDR1 and CDR2: SGHKS and YYEKEE (reference sequence). The length of the CDR3 is 16 residues. Trimming took 4 bases from V and 0 from J; bases not matched to a gene: 6. CDR3 in DNA: TGTGCCAGCAGCCTGGGACAGGGGCTCATGAACACTGAAGCTTTCTTT. Its translation is CASSLGQGLMNTEAFF. Looking up the rest from reference TRBV5-5 and TRBJ1-1 gives the full variable domain: DAGVTQSPTHLIKTRGQQVTLRCSPISGHKSVSWYQQVLGQGPQFIFQYYEKEERGRGNFPDRFSARQFPNYSSELNVNALLLGDSALYLCASSLGQGLMNTEAFFGQGTRLTVV.

The chain couples TRBV5-6 to TRBJ2-2; D ambiguous. Germline loops: CDR1 SGHDT, CDR2 YYEEEE. Trimming cost V 1 base and J 11 bases, with 15 bases left between them. The CDR3 has 14 residues. CDR3 in DNA: TGTGCCAGCAGCTTGCCGGGTCGCCAACGCGAGCTGTTTTTT. Encoded protein: CASSLPGRQRELFF.

The V call is TRBV3-1 (or the pseudogene TRBV3-2), the J call TRBJ1-2, with unresolved D. Germline V gene sequence: CDR1 LGHDT, CDR2 YNNKEL (reference sequence). V gave up 3 bases and J gave up 4 bases, with 9 bases separating them. The CDR3 consists of 13 residues. For the CDR3, the DNA is TGTGCCAGCAGCCAGGGCATCGGCTATGGCTACACCTTC. It is translated as CASSQGIGYGYTF.

The table lists this clone with a few counts. The rearrangement links TRBV9 to TRBJ1-6; D is undetermined. Trimming took 4 bases from V and 8 from J, leaving 16 bases between them. This CDR3 has 15 amino acids. Germline CDR1 and CDR2: SGDLS and YYNGEE. The CDR3 loop is CASSTYPERDSPLHF. The CDR3 DNA reads TGTGCCAGCAGCACGTACCCTGAGAGGGATTCACCCCTCCACTTT.

This chain joins TRBV20-1 and TRBJ2-1; D is undetermined. CDR3 length equals 11 residues. The germline V gene has CDR1 DFQATT and CDR2 SNEGSKA (reference sequence). The ends were cut back, 3 bases at V and 8 bases at J, with 8 bases in the middle. CDR3 amino acids: CSARSFYEQFF. CDR3 coding DNA: TGCAGTGCTAGGTCTTTCTATGAGCAGTTCTTC.

In its sample, this clone was seen once. The V gene is TRBV6-5, the J gene TRBJ1-1; no firm D call. In germline, CDR1 is MNHEY, CDR2 SVGAGI. Between the trimmed V and J ends, which lost 0 bases and 1 base, there was a span of 3 bases. This CDR3 is 13 amino acids long. CDR3 amino acids: CASSYSRNTEAFF. CDR3 nucleotide sequence: TGTGCCAGCAGTTACTCTAGGAACACTGAAGCTTTCTTT.

The genes are TRBV24-1 and TRBJ1-5, with D unresolved. The V end lost 4 bases, the J end lost 3 bases, and 3 bases lay between the germline ends. The germline CDR1 and CDR2 sequences are KGHDR and SFDVKD. CDR3 length equals 12 residues. The CDR3 DNA is TGTGCCACCAGTGACAACAATCAGCCCCAGCATTTT. Translated: CATSDNNQPQHF.

This rearrangement joins TRBV6-5 to TRBJ2-7, with TRBD1 matching over 12 bases. The CDR3 extends over 15 amino acids. In germline, CDR1 is MNHEY, CDR2 SVGAGI. Losses at the gene ends were 6 bases for V and 1 base for J; bases not matched to a gene: 4. DNA for the CDR3: TGTGCCAGCAGCCGGGACAGGGGGCAATCCTACGAGCAGTACTTC. It is translated as CASSRDRGQSYEQYF.

The rearrangement links TRBV15 to TRBJ1-2, with TRBD1 as a possible D gene (5 bases). Germline V gene data show CDR1 as LNHNV and CDR2 as YYDKDF (reference sequence). This CDR3 has 14 residues. The V end was cut by 5 bases, the J end by 5 bases, with 15 bases between. The CDR3 coding sequence is TGTGCCACCAGCTTGGACGCGGGGCCTTATGGCTACACCTTC. Amino acid sequence: CATSLDAGPYGYTF.

This chain joins TRBV5-4 and TRBJ1-5; no definite D call. The germline gives CDR1 SGHNT, CDR2 YYREEE (reference sequence). The CDR3 consists of 15 residues. V was pared by 0 bases and J by 5 bases, with 12 bases between. The CDR3 sequence: CASSLGPARDQPQHF. In DNA, the CDR3 is TGTGCCAGCAGCTTGGGCCCGGCGAGGGATCAGCCCCAGCATTTT.

The V gene is TRBV7-2, the J gene TRBJ2-6; TRBD1 agrees at 10 bases. The CDR3 length is 17 residues. Trimming at V came to 6 bases and at J to 1 base, leaving 6 bases not matched to a gene. Germline V gives CDR1 SGHTA, CDR2 FQGNSA. The DNA of the CDR3 is TGTGCCAGCAGTTACCGGGACAGGGGTTCTGGGGCCAACGTCCTGACTTTC. Translation gives CASSYRDRGSGANVLTF.

The rearrangement uses TRBV5-4 and TRBJ1-2, with TRBD1 identical over 7 bases. CDR1 and CDR2 (germline): SGHNT, YYREEE (reference sequence). The ends lost 5 bases at V and 1 base at J; junction bases unmatched: 8. The CDR3 contains 15 residues. CDR3 protein: CASSLKGQNNYGYTF. CDR3 bases: TGTGCCAGCAGTCTAAAGGGACAGAATAACTATGGCTACACCTTC.

This chain joins TRBV2 and TRBJ2-3; 8 nucleotides line up with TRBD2. Looked up from germline, CDR1 is SNHLY and CDR2 is FYNNEI. V trimming: 10 bases; J trimming: 3 bases; junction bases outside the gene matches: 12. The CDR3 is 15 amino acids. CDR3 nucleotides: TGTGCCACCTCCTTCACGGGAGGGGGGACAGATACGCAGTATTTT. Encoded protein: CATSFTGGGTDTQYF.